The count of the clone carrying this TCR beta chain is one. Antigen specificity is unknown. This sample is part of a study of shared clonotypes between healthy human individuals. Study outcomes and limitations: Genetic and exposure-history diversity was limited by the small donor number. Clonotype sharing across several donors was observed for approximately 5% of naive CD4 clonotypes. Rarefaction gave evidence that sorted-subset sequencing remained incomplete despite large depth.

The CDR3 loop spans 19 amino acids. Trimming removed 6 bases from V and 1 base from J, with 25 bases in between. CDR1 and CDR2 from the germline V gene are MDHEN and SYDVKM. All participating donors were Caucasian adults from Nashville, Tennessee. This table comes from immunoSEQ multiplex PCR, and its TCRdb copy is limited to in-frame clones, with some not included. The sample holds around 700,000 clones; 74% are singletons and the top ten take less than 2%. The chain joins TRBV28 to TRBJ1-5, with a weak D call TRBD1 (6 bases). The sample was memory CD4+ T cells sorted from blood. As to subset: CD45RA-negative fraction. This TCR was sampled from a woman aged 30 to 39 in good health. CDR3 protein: CASSPLGGGAKGSNQPQHF. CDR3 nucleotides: TGTGCCAGCAGCCCCCTCGGCGGGGGCGCGAAGGGAAGCAATCAGCCCCAGCATTTT.